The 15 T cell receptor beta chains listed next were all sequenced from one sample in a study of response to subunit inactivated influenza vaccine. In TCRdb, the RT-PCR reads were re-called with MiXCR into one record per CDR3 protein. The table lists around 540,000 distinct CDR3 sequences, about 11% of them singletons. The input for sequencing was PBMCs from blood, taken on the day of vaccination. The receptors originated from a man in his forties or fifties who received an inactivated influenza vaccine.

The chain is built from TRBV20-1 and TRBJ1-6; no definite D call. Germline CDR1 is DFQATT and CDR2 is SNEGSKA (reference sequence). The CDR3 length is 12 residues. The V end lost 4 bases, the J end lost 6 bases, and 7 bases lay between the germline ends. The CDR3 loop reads CSATDGNSPLHF. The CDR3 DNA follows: TGCAGTGCTACGGACGGTAATTCACCCCTCCACTTT.

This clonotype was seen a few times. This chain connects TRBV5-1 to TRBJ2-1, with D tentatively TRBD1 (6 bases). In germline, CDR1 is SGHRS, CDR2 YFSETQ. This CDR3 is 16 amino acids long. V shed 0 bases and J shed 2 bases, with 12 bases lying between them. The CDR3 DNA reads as TGCGCCAGCAGCTTGGATCAGGGGCCCCCCTACAATGAGCAGTTCTTC. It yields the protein CASSLDQGPPYNEQFF.

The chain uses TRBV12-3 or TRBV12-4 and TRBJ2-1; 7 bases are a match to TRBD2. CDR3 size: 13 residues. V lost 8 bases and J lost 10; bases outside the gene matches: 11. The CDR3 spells CASGGLRASEQFF. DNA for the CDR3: TGTGCCAGCGGGGGACTAAGGGCGTCGGAGCAGTTCTTC.

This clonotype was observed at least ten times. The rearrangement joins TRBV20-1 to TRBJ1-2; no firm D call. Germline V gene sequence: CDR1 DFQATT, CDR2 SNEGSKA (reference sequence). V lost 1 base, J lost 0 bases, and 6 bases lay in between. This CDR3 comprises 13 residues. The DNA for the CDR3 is TGCAGTGCTAGAGCTTCGGCTAACTATGGCTACACCTTC. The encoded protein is CSARASANYGYTF.

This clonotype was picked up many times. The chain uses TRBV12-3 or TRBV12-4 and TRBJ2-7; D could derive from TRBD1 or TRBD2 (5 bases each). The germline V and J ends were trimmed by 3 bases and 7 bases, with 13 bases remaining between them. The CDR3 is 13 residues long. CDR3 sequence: CASSLGVSGEQYF. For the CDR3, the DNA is TGTGCCAGCAGTTTGGGGGTTTCAGGAGAGCAGTACTTC.

This CDR3 is CASSYIREAFF. CDR3 DNA sequence: TGTGCCAGCAGTTATATCCGAGAAGCTTTCTTT. The chain combines TRBV6-2 or TRBV6-3 with TRBJ1-1, with no clear D. The germline V and J ends were trimmed by 3 bases and 8 bases, with 7 bases remaining between them. Per germline, CDR1 MNHEY and CDR2 SVGEGT. The CDR3 totals 11 residues.

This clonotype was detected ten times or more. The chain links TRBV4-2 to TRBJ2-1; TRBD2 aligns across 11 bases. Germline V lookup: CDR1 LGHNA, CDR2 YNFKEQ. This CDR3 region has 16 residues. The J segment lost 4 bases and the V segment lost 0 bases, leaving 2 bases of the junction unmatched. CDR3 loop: CASSQDLAGGYNEQFF. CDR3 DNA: TGTGCCAGCAGCCAAGATCTAGCGGGGGGATACAATGAGCAGTTCTTC.

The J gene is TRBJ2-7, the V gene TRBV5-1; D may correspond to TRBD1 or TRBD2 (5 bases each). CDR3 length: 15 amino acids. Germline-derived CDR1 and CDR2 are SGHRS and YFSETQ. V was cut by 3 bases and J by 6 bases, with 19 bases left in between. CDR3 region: CASSSSRAARGEQYF. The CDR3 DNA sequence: TGCGCCAGCAGCTCCTCCAGGGCCGCACGGGGCGAGCAGTACTTC.

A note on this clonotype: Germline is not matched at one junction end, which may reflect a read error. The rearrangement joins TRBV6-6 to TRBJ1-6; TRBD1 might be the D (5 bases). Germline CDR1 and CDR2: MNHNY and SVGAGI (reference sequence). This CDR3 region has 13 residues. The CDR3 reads CASSTGLGSPLYF. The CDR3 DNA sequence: TGTGCCAGCAGCACGGGACTGGGTTCACCCCTCTACTTT.

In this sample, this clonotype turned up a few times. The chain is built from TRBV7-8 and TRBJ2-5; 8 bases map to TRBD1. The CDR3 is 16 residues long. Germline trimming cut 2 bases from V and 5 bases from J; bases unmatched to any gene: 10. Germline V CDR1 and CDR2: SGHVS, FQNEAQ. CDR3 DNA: TGTGCCAGCAGCTTAAGGCGGACAGGGCGCGGCGAGACCCAGTACTTC. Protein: CASSLRRTGRGETQYF.

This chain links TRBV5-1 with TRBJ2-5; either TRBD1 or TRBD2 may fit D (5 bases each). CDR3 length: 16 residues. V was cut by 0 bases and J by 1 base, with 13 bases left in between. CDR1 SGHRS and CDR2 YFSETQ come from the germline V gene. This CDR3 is CASSLALGGIQETQYF. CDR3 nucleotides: TGCGCCAGCAGCTTGGCCCTTGGGGGTATCCAAGAGACCCAGTACTTC.

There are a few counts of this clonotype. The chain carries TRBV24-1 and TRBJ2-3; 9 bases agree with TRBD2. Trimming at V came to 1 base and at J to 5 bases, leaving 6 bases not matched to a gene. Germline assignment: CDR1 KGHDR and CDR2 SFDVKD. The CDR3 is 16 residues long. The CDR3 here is CATSDLGSGGGDTQYF. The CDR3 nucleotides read TGTGCCACCAGTGATTTAGGTAGCGGGGGTGGAGATACGCAGTATTTT.

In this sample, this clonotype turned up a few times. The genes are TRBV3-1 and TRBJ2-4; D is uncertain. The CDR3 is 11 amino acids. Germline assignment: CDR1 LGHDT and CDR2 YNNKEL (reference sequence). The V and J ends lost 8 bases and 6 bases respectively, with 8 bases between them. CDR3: CASSYANIQYF. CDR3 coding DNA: TGTGCCAGCTCGTATGCAAACATTCAGTACTTC.

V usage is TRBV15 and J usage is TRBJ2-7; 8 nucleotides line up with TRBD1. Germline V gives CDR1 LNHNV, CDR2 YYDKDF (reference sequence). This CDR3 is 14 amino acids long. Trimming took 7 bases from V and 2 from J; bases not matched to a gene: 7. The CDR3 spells CATTAGTGAYEQYF. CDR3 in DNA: TGTGCCACCACCGCGGGGACAGGAGCCTACGAGCAGTACTTC.

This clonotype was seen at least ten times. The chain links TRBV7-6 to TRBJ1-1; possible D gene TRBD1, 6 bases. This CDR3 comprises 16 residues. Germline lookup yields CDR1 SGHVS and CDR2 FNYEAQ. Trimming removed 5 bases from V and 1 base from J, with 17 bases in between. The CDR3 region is CASSLRGGGRNTEAFF. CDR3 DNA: TGTGCCAGCAGCCTGAGGGGGGGCGGTCGGAACACTGAAGCTTTCTTT. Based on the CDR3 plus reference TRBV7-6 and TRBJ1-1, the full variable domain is GAGVSQSPRYKVTKRGQDVALRCDPISGHVSLYWYRQALGQGPEFLTYFNYEAQQDKSGLPNDRFSAERPEGSISTLTIQRTEQRDSAMYRCASSLRGGGRNTEAFFGQGTRLTVV.